Presented here are 10 T cell receptor beta chains from one specimen sequenced in a study of blood T cell repertoires in COVID-19 (dated by TCRdb to 2020 to 2022). Preparation of the library involved the immunoSEQ multiplex PCR assay. Imported from immuneACCESS, the table was reduced by TCRdb to in-frame sequences with V and J called. These copies leave out some clones; in studies compared against another copy, an unresolved V gene accounts for under half, and the cause of the remainder is not known. The sample table records approximately 500,000 clones; 70% to 90% of these occur just once. 1.8% of the sample is taken by the ten largest. Material: PBMCs or T cells enriched from blood (not recorded which). All receptors come from a woman in her 40s who had recovered from COVID-19.

The rearrangement uses TRBV5-1 and TRBJ2-1; 9 bases are shared with TRBD1. The length of the CDR3 is 17 residues. CDR1 and CDR2 (germline): SGHRS, YFSETQ. V lost 4 bases, J lost 2 bases, and 10 bases stayed unmatched. As DNA, the CDR3 is TGCGCCAGCAGCCCACGGACAGGGGTTGTCCCCTACAATGAGCAGTTCTTC. It encodes CASSPRTGVVPYNEQFF.

This sequence joins TRBV18 and TRBJ1-3; no clear D gene. The germline gives CDR1 KGHSH, CDR2 LQKENI. V was shortened by 3 bases and J by 0 bases, with 6 bases between the two germline ends. The CDR3 loop spans 14 amino acids. CDR3 loop: CASSPNSSGNTIYF. In DNA, the CDR3 is TGTGCCAGCTCACCGAATAGCTCTGGAAACACCATATATTTT.

In this sample, this clone turned up a few times. The chain combines TRBV11-3 with TRBJ2-2; 7 bases fit TRBD1. V trimming: 0 bases; J trimming: 6 bases; junction bases outside the gene matches: 7. Looked up from germline, CDR1 is SGHNT and CDR2 is YENEEA. The CDR3 totals 16 residues. This CDR3 is CASSLDKGTESGELFF. CDR3 bases: TGTGCCAGCAGCTTAGATAAGGGGACAGAATCCGGGGAGCTGTTTTTT.

This rearrangement joins TRBV7-9 to TRBJ1-6; 10 bases line up with TRBD1. From germline, CDR1 is SEHNR and CDR2 FQNEAQ (reference sequence). V shed 11 bases, J shed 9 bases, and the junction held 4 bases outside the gene matches. The CDR3 runs 12 residues. This CDR3 reads CAWRTGGSPLHF. CDR3 DNA: TGTGCCTGGAGGACAGGGGGTTCACCCCTCCACTTT.

This chain connects TRBV7-9 to TRBJ2-7; no clear D. V shed 4 bases and J shed 2 bases, with 6 bases lying between them. The CDR3 extends over 12 amino acids. Germline CDR1 SEHNR, CDR2 FQNEAQ (reference sequence). CDR3 residues: CASSSVPYEQYF. In DNA form, the CDR3 reads TGTGCCAGCAGCTCGGTGCCCTACGAGCAGTACTTC.

The chain links TRBV27 to TRBJ2-3; 9 nucleotides match TRBD2. This CDR3 has 16 amino acids. Germline V gene data show CDR1 as MNHEY and CDR2 as SMNVEV (reference sequence). The trim removed 5 bases at V and 6 bases at J, leaving 12 bases unmatched. In DNA form, the CDR3 reads TGTGCCAGCAGTCCCCACCTTAGCGGGAGAGCTGATACGCAGTATTTT. Protein: CASSPHLSGRADTQYF.

The rearrangement joins TRBV3-1 (or the pseudogene TRBV3-2) to TRBJ2-2, with 9 positions matching TRBD1. This CDR3 is 16 amino acids long. The germline V gene encodes CDR1 LGHDT and CDR2 YNNKEL (reference sequence). J lost 5 bases, V lost 4 bases, and 8 bases had no gene match. The CDR3 DNA is TGTGCCAGCAGCCTCAGTCCCGGGACAGGGACCGGGGAGCTGTTTTTT. Protein product: CASSLSPGTGTGELFF.

CDR3 in amino acids: CASSSTGLNQPQHF. In DNA form, the CDR3 reads TGCGCCAGCAGCAGTACAGGGCTCAATCAGCCCCAGCATTTT. This chain connects TRBV5-1 to TRBJ1-5, with D maybe TRBD1 (6 bases). Trimming removed 4 bases from V and 3 bases from J, with 11 bases in between. Germline V CDR1 and CDR2: SGHRS, YFSETQ. The CDR3 length is 14 residues.

This chain links TRBV2 with TRBJ2-2; possible D gene TRBD2, 6 bases. Per the germline V gene, CDR1 is SNHLY and CDR2 is FYNNEI. V lost 5 bases to trimming and J lost 0 bases, with 10 bases between them. The CDR3 has 15 amino acids. The CDR3: CASSFSGANTGELFF. CDR3 in DNA: TGTGCCAGCAGTTTCTCGGGGGCGAACACCGGGGAGCTGTTTTTT.

The chain links TRBV9 to TRBJ1-3; 7 bases agree with TRBD1. This CDR3 region has 18 residues. The trim removed 7 bases at V and 0 bases at J, leaving 16 bases unmatched. CDR1 and CDR2 from the germline V gene are SGDLS and YYNGEE. In DNA, the CDR3 is TGTGCCAGCGCCAAACAGGGGACGACAAAACTCTCTGGAAACACCATATATTTT. It is translated as CASAKQGTTKLSGNTIYF.